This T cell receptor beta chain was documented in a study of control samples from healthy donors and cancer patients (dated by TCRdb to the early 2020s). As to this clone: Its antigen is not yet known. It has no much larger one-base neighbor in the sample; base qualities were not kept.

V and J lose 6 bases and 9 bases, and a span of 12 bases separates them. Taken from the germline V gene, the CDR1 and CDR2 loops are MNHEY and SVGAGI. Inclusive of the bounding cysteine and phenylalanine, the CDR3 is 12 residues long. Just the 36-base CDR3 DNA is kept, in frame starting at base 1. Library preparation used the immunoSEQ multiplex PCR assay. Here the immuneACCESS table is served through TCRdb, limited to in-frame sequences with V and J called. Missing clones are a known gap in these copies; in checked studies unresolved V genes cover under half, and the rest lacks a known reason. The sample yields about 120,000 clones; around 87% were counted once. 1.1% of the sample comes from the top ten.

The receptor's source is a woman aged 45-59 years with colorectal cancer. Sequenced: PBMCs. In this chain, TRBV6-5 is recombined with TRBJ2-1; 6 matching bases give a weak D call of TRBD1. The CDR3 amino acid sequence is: CASSTGLTEQFF. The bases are TGTGCCAGCAGCACAGGGTTGACTGAGCAGTTCTTC.